This T cell receptor (beta chain) was captured in a study of blood T cell repertoires in COVID-19. Study information: COVID-19 samples from acute and convalescent phases originated in the United States, Italy and Spain. PBMCs, B-cell-depleted T cells, or T cells were the source of the cDNA or gDNA that made up the material.

Trimming took 3 bases from V and 0 from J, leaving 15 bases between them. Germline CDR1 reads ENHRY; CDR2 reads SYGVKD. The CDR3 length is 16 residues. Participants, about 18 to 90 years old, spanned 25 or so US areas. The recovered donors of Cohort 3 showed two negative PCRs, clearance, or symptom resolution. Generated by immunoSEQ multiplex PCR, the TCRdb table keeps only in-frame clones and is missing some. The sample carries some 250,000 clones, approximately 80% recorded once. This receptor was taken from a man aged 40-55 years who had recovered from COVID-19. Sequencing input: PBMCs or T cells enriched from blood (not recorded which). This sequence joins TRBV10-3 and TRBJ2-7; D might be TRBD2 (6 bases). CDR3 protein: CAISDSSQGGSYEQYF. CDR3 bases: TGTGCCATCAGTGATAGTAGCCAGGGAGGCTCCTACGAGCAGTACTTC.